This is a list of T cell receptor beta chains from one sample in a study of control samples from healthy donors and cancer patients. The repertoire was sequenced with immunoSEQ multiplex PCR; TCRdb's copy has only in-frame clones and lacks some. The table has about 47,000 clones, 80% seen once. Sample: blood. These receptors were obtained from a man in his 70s in good health. Both conserved end residues are part of each CDR3. The order of the fields is clone size, V gene, J gene, D gene, CDR3 protein, CDR3 DNA. The D gene is left open where the match is weak. Only part of the rows carry a size: once, few, many, or a class if the clone is expanded.

NA	TRBV24-1	TRBJ2-3	TRBD1	CATSDLGYRGLDTDTQYF	TGTGCCACCAGTGATTTGGGGTACAGGGGGCTCGACACAGATACGCAGTATTTT
few	TRBV4-2	TRBJ2-2	NA	CASSQGPDTGELFF	TGTGCCAGCAGCCAAGGACCGGACACCGGGGAGCTGTTTTTT
NA	TRBV2	TRBJ2-7	TRBD2	CASAGGASEQYF	TGTGCCAGCGCCGGGGGGGCATCCGAGCAGTACTTC
NA	TRBV19	TRBJ2-7	TRBD1	CASSPRGQGASYEQYF	TGTGCCAGTAGCCCTCGAGGCCAGGGGGCCTCCTACGAGCAGTACTTC
NA	TRBV11-2	TRBJ2-5	NA	CASSSTVTTRTQYF	TGTGCCAGCAGCTCGACGGTGACGACGAGGACCCAGTACTTC
NA	TRBV15	TRBJ2-7	NA	CATSRRTTGSGSEQYF	TGTGCCACCAGCCGCCGCACTACGGGTAGCGGATCCGAGCAGTACTTC
NA	TRBV15	TRBJ2-3	TRBD2	CATSVGTSGSRGADTQYF	TGTGCCACCAGCGTCGGGACTAGCGGGAGTAGAGGGGCAGATACGCAGTATTTT
NA	TRBV29-1	TRBJ1-2	TRBD1	CSVETGGDGYTF	TGCAGCGTTGAGACAGGGGGCGATGGCTACACCTTC
NA	TRBV7-9	TRBJ1-4	NA	CASSLVTTNEKLFF	TGTGCCAGCAGCTTAGTTACAACTAATGAAAAACTGTTTTTT
NA	TRBV6-5	TRBJ1-1	NA	CASSYSLGNTEAFF	TGTGCCAGCAGTTACTCGCTCGGGAACACTGAAGCTTTCTTT
few	TRBV28	TRBJ1-2	NA	CASSLLDATGGYTF	TGTGCCAGCAGTTTATTAGATGCAACAGGTGGCTACACCTTC
NA	TRBV12-1	TRBJ1-5	NA	CASSHKQGAWPLDSNQPQHF	TGTGCCAGCAGCCACAAACAGGGGGCCTGGCCGTTGGATAGCAATCAGCCCCAGCATTTT
NA	TRBV27	TRBJ1-5	NA	CASSLSGAYNQPQHF	TGTGCCAGCAGCCTAAGCGGGGCCTACAATCAGCCCCAGCATTTT
NA	TRBV6-1	TRBJ1-2	NA	CASSERQGTAGYTF	TGTGCCAGCAGTGAACGGCAGGGGACGGCTGGCTACACCTTC
NA	TRBV6-6	TRBJ2-6	NA	CASSRTGQNSGANVLTF	TGTGCCAGCAGCCGAACGGGACAAAACTCTGGGGCCAACGTCCTGACTTTC
few	TRBV6-1	TRBJ2-7	NA	CASSEARGYEQYF	TGTGCCAGCAGTGAAGCGCGAGGGTACGAGCAGTACTTC
once	TRBV6-5	TRBJ2-3	TRBD1	CAAGRQGLDTDTQYF	TGTGCCGCTGGTAGACAGGGTCTCGACACAGATACGCAGTATTTT
NA	TRBV29-1	TRBJ1-1	NA	CSGRRTGQSNEAFF	TGCAGCGGACGACGTACCGGACAGTCGAATGAAGCTTTCTTT
NA	TRBV19	TRBJ2-2	NA	CASSIIGNTGELFF	TGTGCCAGTAGTATAATCGGCAACACCGGGGAGCTGTTTTTT
NA	TRBV6-6	TRBJ1-1	TRBD1	CAGGQGATEAFF	TGTGCCGGGGGACAGGGGGCCACTGAAGCTTTCTTT
NA	TRBV28	TRBJ1-4	TRBD1	CASTYRDRAKKLFF	TGTGCCAGCACCTACCGGGACAGGGCGAAAAAACTGTTTTTT
NA	TRBV18	TRBJ2-7	TRBD1	CASSQGQGAVEQYF	TGTGCCAGCTCCCAAGGACAGGGGGCCGTCGAGCAGTACTTC
NA	TRBV28	TRBJ1-5	TRBD1	CASSPRQGSINQPQHF	TGTGCCAGCAGCCCTCGACAGGGTTCTATCAATCAGCCCCAGCATTTT
NA	TRBV5-1	TRBJ1-3	NA	CASSLEAGNTIYF	TGCGCCAGCAGCTTGGAAGCGGGAAACACCATATATTTT
NA	TRBV6-6	TRBJ1-2	TRBD1	CASSLGTGGYTF	TGTGCCAGCAGTCTTGGGACAGGAGGCTACACCTTC
NA	TRBV7-9	TRBJ1-1	NA	CASSPAAGTPEAFF	TGTGCCAGCAGCCCAGCGGCAGGGACCCCTGAAGCTTTCTTT
NA	TRBV5-5	TRBJ1-4	TRBD1	CASSFNPTGADEKLFF	TGTGCCAGCAGCTTCAATCCGACAGGGGCTGATGAAAAACTGTTTTTT
few	TRBV6-5	TRBJ2-1	TRBD2	CASTGLAGLNEQFF	TGTGCCAGCACCGGACTAGCGGGGTTGAATGAGCAGTTCTTC
NA	TRBV7-9	TRBJ2-6	NA	CASSPGWTGELRANVLTF	TGTGCCAGCAGCCCCGGGTGGACGGGGGAGCTTCGGGCCAACGTCCTGACTTTC
NA	TRBV7-9	TRBJ2-7	TRBD2	CASSSDPGLAVYEQYF	TGTGCCAGCAGCTCTGACCCGGGACTAGCGGTCTACGAGCAGTACTTC
NA	TRBV24-1	TRBJ2-1	TRBD2	CATSSTSGGAYNEQFF	TGTGCCACCAGTTCAACCTCCGGGGGGGCCTACAATGAGCAGTTCTTC
NA	TRBV3-1/TRBV3-2	TRBJ2-2	NA	CASSQGTAGGELFF	TGTGCCAGCAGCCAAGGTACGGCCGGCGGGGAGCTGTTTTTT
once	TRBV2	TRBJ1-1	NA	CASSAGPNTEAFF	TGTGCCAGCAGTGCGGGGCCGAACACTGAAGCTTTCTTT
NA	TRBV7-8	TRBJ2-3	TRBD2	CASSPIRLAGLGDTQYF	TGTGCCAGCAGCCCAATAAGGCTAGCGGGTTTGGGAGATACGCAGTATTTT
NA	TRBV5-1	TRBJ2-7	TRBD1	CASSLQGGVIEQYF	TGCGCCAGCAGCTTACAGGGGGGCGTGATCGAGCAGTACTTC
once	TRBV6-5	TRBJ1-2	NA	CASSLGPNYGYTF	TGTGCCAGCAGTCTTGGGCCTAACTATGGCTACACCTTC
NA	TRBV5-1	TRBJ2-7	NA	CASSPPAAGGAHEQYF	TGCGCCAGCAGCCCCCCGGCCGCAGGAGGCGCCCACGAGCAGTACTTC
NA	TRBV21-1	TRBJ2-5	NA	CASSKGALLGETQYF	TGTGCCAGCAGCAAAGGGGCACTCCTGGGGGAGACCCAGTACTTC
NA	TRBV7-8	TRBJ2-1	TRBD2	CASSPREARREQFF	TGTGCCAGCAGCCCTCGGGAGGCCCGGAGGGAGCAGTTCTTC
NA	TRBV5-5	TRBJ1-5	NA	CASSFLATVDQPQHF	TGTGCCAGCAGCTTCCTCGCGACAGTTGACCAGCCCCAGCATTTT
NA	TRBV11-2	TRBJ1-4	NA	CASSLGQGVGKLFF	TGTGCCAGCAGCTTAGGGCAGGGAGTCGGAAAACTGTTTTTT
NA	TRBV28	TRBJ1-3	NA	CASSFQRNTIYF	TGTGCCAGCAGTTTCCAAAGAAACACCATATATTTT
NA	TRBV28	TRBJ1-2	TRBD1	CASSFLGASRGQAQAF	TGTGCCAGCAGTTTTCTGGGGGCGAGCAGGGGGCAAGCCCAAGCGTTC
NA	TRBV5-6	TRBJ2-7	NA	CASSLWIFLDEQYF	TGTGCCAGCAGCTTGTGGATCTTCTTGGACGAGCAGTACTTC
few	TRBV6-6	TRBJ1-5	NA	CASSYLAERNQPQHF	TGTGCCAGCAGTTACTTGGCGGAACGCAATCAGCCCCAGCATTTT
once	TRBV28	TRBJ2-7	NA	CASGDRAYEQYF	TGTGCCAGCGGGGACCGAGCCTACGAGCAGTACTTC
few	TRBV5-4	TRBJ2-1	NA	CASSSWTGDNEQFF	TGTGCCAGCAGCTCCTGGACGGGAGACAATGAGCAGTTCTTC
few	TRBV28	TRBJ1-4	NA	CASRFGTAEKLFF	TGTGCCAGCAGGTTCGGGACGGCAGAAAAACTGTTTTTT
once	TRBV10-3	TRBJ2-7	TRBD1	CAISDSTFGTGRTYEQYF	TGTGCCATCAGTGATTCCACCTTTGGGACAGGGAGAACCTACGAGCAGTACTTC
NA	TRBV3-1/TRBV3-2	TRBJ2-7	NA	CASSQGLLASGAYEQYF	TGTGCCAGCAGCCAAGGCCTATTAGCTTCGGGAGCCTACGAGCAGTACTTC
NA	TRBV6-6	TRBJ1-2	TRBD1	CATLRDRGGYTF	TGTGCCACACTCCGGGACAGGGGTGGCTACACCTTC
NA	TRBV10-3	TRBJ1-6	NA	CAISESTDSPLHF	TGTGCCATCAGTGAGTCGACAGATTCACCCCTCCACTTT
once	TRBV5-1	TRBJ2-1	TRBD2	CASSLVSGSSYNEQFF	TGCGCCAGCAGCTTGGTTAGCGGGAGCTCCTACAATGAGCAGTTCTTC
NA	TRBV2	TRBJ1-5	NA	CASSEHEAQPQHF	TGTGCCAGCAGTGAACACGAGGCTCAGCCCCAGCATTTT
NA	TRBV5-1	TRBJ2-7	TRBD2	CASSLGPGLADEQYF	TGCGCCAGCAGCTTAGGCCCGGGACTAGCGGACGAGCAGTACTTC
NA	TRBV11-2	TRBJ1-1	NA	CASSSGVGSAEAFF	TGTGCCAGCAGCAGCGGCGTGGGGTCCGCTGAAGCTTTCTTT
NA	TRBV7-2	TRBJ2-1	NA	CASSLGGGGNNEQFF	TGTGCCAGCAGCTTAGGAGGAGGGGGGAACAATGAGCAGTTCTTC
NA	TRBV10-2	TRBJ1-2	NA	CASSERGGIYGYTF	TGCGCCAGCAGTGAACGGGGAGGGATCTATGGCTACACCTTC
NA	TRBV4-2	TRBJ1-2	TRBD1	CATTGGAYNGYTF	TGTGCCACTACAGGGGGCGCTTATAATGGCTACACCTTC